Listed here are 6 T cell receptor beta chains from one sample, sequenced in a study of blood T cell repertoires in COVID-19. Sequencing used immunoSEQ multiplex PCR; TCRdb keeps in-frame clones, though not all of them. The sample includes some 240,000 clones, around 83% of them seen just once. Sequenced material: peripheral blood. The receptors come from a woman in her 70s with COVID-19, enrolled during active disease.

About this clone: Other DNA sequences in this specimen translate into the identical CDR3. The chain joins TRBV5-1 to TRBJ1-1; D may be TRBD1 (6 bases). The CDR3 is made up of 15 amino acids. Trimming stripped 0 bases from V and 4 bases from J, with 13 bases between. Germline CDR1 and CDR2: SGHRS and YFSETQ. DNA of the CDR3: TGCGCCAGCAGCTTGGCCCTGGACAGACCCACTGAAGCTTTCTTT. Residues: CASSLALDRPTEAFF.

V is TRBV3-1 (or the pseudogene TRBV3-2) and J is TRBJ1-2, with a tentative D call TRBD1 (5 bases). V lost 3 bases to trimming and J lost 0 bases, with 8 bases between them. CDR1 LGHDT and CDR2 YNNKEL come from the germline V gene (reference sequence). This CDR3 is 14 amino acids long. The CDR3 region has the DNA TGTGCCAGCAGCCACCTGACAGCTAACTATGGCTACACCTTC. Translating gives CASSHLTANYGYTF.

The chain has TRBV11-2 and TRBJ2-2; 9 bases fit TRBD1. The CDR3 sequence is 15 residues long. V lost 2 bases to trimming and J lost 4 bases; unmatched junction nucleotides: 2. Germline-derived CDR1 and CDR2 are SGHAT and FQNNGV. The chain's CDR3 is CASSLRQGGTGELFF. CDR3 bases: TGTGCCAGCAGCTTAAGACAGGGGGGCACCGGGGAGCTGTTTTTT.

The V call is TRBV24-1, the J call TRBJ2-2, with TRBD1 as a possible D gene (7 bases). The germline V gene encodes CDR1 KGHDR and CDR2 SFDVKD. The V and J ends lost 6 bases and 6 bases respectively, with 13 bases between them. There are 14 residues in the CDR3. The CDR3 DNA reads TGTGCCACCAGTTTAACAGGGGAGGCCGGGGAGCTGTTTTTT. It encodes CATSLTGEAGELFF.

The chain uses TRBV25-1 and TRBJ1-1, with TRBD1 as a possible D gene (5 bases). V dropped 5 bases and J dropped 4 bases, with 11 bases sitting between them. Germline V CDR1 and CDR2: MGHDK, SYGVNS. The length of the CDR3 is 13 residues. This CDR3 is CASSRGEGTEAFF. The CDR3, as DNA: TGTGCCAGCAGTAGAGGGGAGGGCACTGAAGCTTTCTTT.

J is TRBJ1-1 and V is TRBV7-2, with a tentative D call TRBD1 (5 bases). Germline CDR1 reads SGHTA; CDR2 reads FQGNSA. This CDR3 has 13 amino acids. V was pared by 5 bases and J by 4 bases, with 11 bases between. The CDR3 sequence: CASSLGGPTEAFF. CDR3 bases: TGTGCCAGCAGCCTCGGGGGTCCCACTGAAGCTTTCTTT.